The 4 T cell receptor beta chains listed next were all sequenced from one sample in a study of cytomegalovirus exposure and HLA in healthy donors. PCR was performed using 60 Vbeta and 13 Jbeta primers. This table comes from immunoSEQ multiplex PCR, and its TCRdb copy is limited to in-frame clones, with some not included. The data show some 200,000 clones, around 75% seen once. What was sequenced was PBMCs. These receptors came from a woman in her twenties or thirties in good health and CMV-seronegative.

The chain has TRBV6-5 and TRBJ1-5; 7 bases are a match to TRBD1. The CDR3 runs 15 residues. CDR1 MNHEY and CDR2 SVGAGI come from the germline V gene. With 5 bases clipped from V and 1 base from J, the junction kept 5 bases outside the gene matches. CDR3 sequence (DNA): TGTGCCAGCAGTCCCGGGGACAGCAGCAATCAGCCCCAGCATTTT. Translated: CASSPGDSSNQPQHF.

This clone was recorded once. The chain has TRBV12-1 and TRBJ1-1; TRBD1 reflects the table's D call only, with no check against the DNA. TRBV12-1 is reported as a pseudogene. The CDR3 covers 16 residues. CDR3 residues: CASSSLGQIENTEAFF. The DNA for the CDR3 is TGTGCCAGCAGCTCCCTGGGACAGATAGAGAACACTGAAGCTTTCTTT.

The rearrangement joins TRBV25-1 to TRBJ1-2; D is ambiguous. The CDR3 runs to 14 residues. Germline V gene lookup returns CDR1 MGHDK and CDR2 SYGVNS. Trimming cost V 0 bases and J 7 bases, with 12 bases left between them. The CDR3 region has the DNA TGTGCCAGCAGTGAATATTGGGCAGAAGGTGGCTACACCTTC. As protein: CASSEYWAEGGYTF.

The V and J genes are TRBV7-2 and TRBJ1-2, with TRBD1 identical over 7 bases. The junction had 9 bases not matched to a gene; V was cut back by 3 bases and J by 5 bases. The CDR3 consists of 15 residues. The germline gives CDR1 SGHTA, CDR2 FQGNSA. The CDR3 sequence is CASSFSSPGGYGYTF. The CDR3 DNA reads as TGTGCCAGCAGCTTCTCCTCCCCAGGGGGATATGGCTACACCTTC.